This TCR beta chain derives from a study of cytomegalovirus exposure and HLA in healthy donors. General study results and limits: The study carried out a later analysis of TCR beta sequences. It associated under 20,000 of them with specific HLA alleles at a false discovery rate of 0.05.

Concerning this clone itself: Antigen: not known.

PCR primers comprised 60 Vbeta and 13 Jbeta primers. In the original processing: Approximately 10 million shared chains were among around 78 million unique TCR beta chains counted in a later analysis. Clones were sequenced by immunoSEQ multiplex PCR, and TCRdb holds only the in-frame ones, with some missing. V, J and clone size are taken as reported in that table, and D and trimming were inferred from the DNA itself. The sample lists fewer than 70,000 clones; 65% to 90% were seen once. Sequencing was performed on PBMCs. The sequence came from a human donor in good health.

CDR3 sequence: CASSASGGTEAFF. The CDR3 region has the DNA TGTGCCAGCAGCGCGTCAGGGGGCACTGAAGCTTTCTTT. The rearrangement joins TRBV7-6 to TRBJ1-1, with 7 nucleotides matching TRBD1. Germline assignment: CDR1 SGHVS and CDR2 FNYEAQ. Germline trimming cut 5 bases from V and 4 bases from J; bases unmatched to any gene: 4. This CDR3 spans 13 amino acids.